This TCR beta chain came from a study of early stage breast cancer tumors. The study, taken as a whole, reports: Tumors had roughly 2.3-fold higher T cell density and higher clonality than adjacent normal breast tissue.

Germline trimming cut 6 bases from V and 4 bases from J; bases unmatched to any gene: 12. Germline V CDR1 and CDR2: MNHEY, SVGAGI. The CDR3 spans 15 residues. The table came from immunoSEQ multiplex PCR; TCRdb's copy has only in-frame clones and leaves some out. The sample holds roughly 40,000 clones, about 78% seen once. This clone came up once. The antigen remains unidentified. The source material was blood. This TCR derives from a person aged 50-59 years with breast cancer. This sequence joins TRBV6-5 and TRBJ2-7, with 7 bases fitting TRBD2. CDR3 region: CASRQSGEGRYEQYF. DNA for the CDR3: TGTGCCAGCAGACAATCCGGGGAGGGCCGATACGAGCAGTACTTC.